Below are 2 T cell receptor beta chains sequenced from a single sample in a study of memory CD4+ T cells and cytomegalovirus serostatus. This table comes from immunoSEQ multiplex PCR, and its TCRdb copy is limited to in-frame clones, with some not included. This sample yields 45,000 to 55,000 clones, of which roughly three quarters are seen a single time; 0.65% to 0.7% belongs to the top ten. The sort gate was single viable CD3+CD4+CD8-CD45RO+ cells for memory CD4+ T cells. Source material: memory CD4+ T cells from blood. The receptors come from an adult in good health and CMV-seronegative.

The chain recombines TRBV4-2 with TRBJ2-2; TRBD2 matches at 15 bases. This CDR3 spans 23 amino acids. The germline gives CDR1 LGHNA, CDR2 YNFKEQ. V gave up 4 bases and J gave up 4 bases; unmatched junction bases: 22. The CDR3 sequence is CASSPVTRFWTSGREGVTGELFF. Written as DNA, the CDR3 is TGTGCCAGCAGCCCAGTTACCCGGTTCTGGACTAGCGGGAGGGAGGGGGTCACCGGGGAGCTGTTTTTT.

This clone was found a few times. The chain carries TRBV18 and TRBJ2-5; 14 nucleotides align to TRBD2. The V segment lost 3 bases and the J segment 4 bases; nucleotides outside the gene matches: 4. CDR3 size: 16 residues. Germline values: CDR1 KGHSH, CDR2 LQKENI. The CDR3 is CASSPLGLAGGETQYF. In DNA, the CDR3 is TGTGCCAGCTCACCGTTAGGACTAGCGGGAGGAGAGACCCAGTACTTC. The entire variable domain, with the rest obtained from reference TRBV18 and TRBJ2-5, is as follows: NAGVMQNPRHLVRRRGQEARLRCSPMKGHSHVYWYRQLPEEGLKFMVYLQKENIIDESGMPKERFSAEFPKEGPSILRIQQVVRGDSAAYFCASSPLGLAGGETQYFGPGTRLLVL.